These T cell receptor beta chains were read from a single sample in a study of blood T cell repertoires in COVID-19. The data were produced by immunoSEQ multiplex PCR, yet TCRdb's version contains in-frame clones alone and is incomplete. Here the sample spans roughly 100,000 clones, 69% being singletons. Sequencing was performed on peripheral blood. Receptors were obtained from a man at least 80 years old with acute or convalescent COVID-19. Each CDR3 is given with its conserved first and last residue. The order of the fields is clone size, D gene, V gene, J gene, CDR3 DNA, CDR3 protein. A D gene is named only where the DNA matches it firmly. Size tells how often a clone was seen (once, few, many) or the class of an expanded clone, and some rows leave it out.

NA,NA,TRBV7-3,TRBJ2-3,TGTGCCAGCAGCCGCGGCGGACTCACAGATACGCAGTATTTT,CASSRGGLTDTQYF
NA,NA,TRBV2,TRBJ1-5,TGTGCCAGCAGGTCTCGTCCCGCGGGGACTCAGCCCCAGCATTTT,CASRSRPAGTQPQHF
few,NA,TRBV7-9,TRBJ2-7,TGTGCCAGCAGCTTAGGTGTGGGCGGGATTTACGAGCAGTACTTC,CASSLGVGGIYEQYF
NA,TRBD1,TRBV5-1,TRBJ1-2,TGCGCCAGCAGCCCGGGACAGGGACGCTATGGCTACACCTTC,CASSPGQGRYGYTF
few,TRBD2,TRBV7-2,TRBJ2-7,TGTGCCAGCAGCCGCGCTAGCGGGAATCGCGAGCAGTACTTC,CASSRASGNREQYF
NA,TRBD2,TRBV5-1,TRBJ2-7,TGCGCCAGCAGCCTTTCTAGCGGGAGTTTTGACGAGCAGTACTTC,CASSLSSGSFDEQYF
few,NA,TRBV9,TRBJ1-1,TGTGCCAGCAGCGTAGATAGATTCCGGGACACTGAAGCTTTCTTT,CASSVDRFRDTEAFF
NA,NA,TRBV28,TRBJ2-7,TGTGCCACCAGCCCCACCATCGGCAGGGGCCCCTACGAGCAGTACTTC,CATSPTIGRGPYEQYF
NA,NA,TRBV5-6,TRBJ1-2,TGTGCCAGCAGTACGGACAGACTCTATGGCTACACCTTC,CASSTDRLYGYTF
few,TRBD2,TRBV14,TRBJ2-1,TGTGCCAGCAGCCCGATACTAGCGGGAAACAATGAGCAGTTCTTC,CASSPILAGNNEQFF
once,TRBD1,TRBV5-1,TRBJ1-1,TGCGCCAGCAGCCTTGGGACAGCGGGTGAAGCTTTCTTT,CASSLGTAGEAFF
NA,TRBD1,TRBV28,TRBJ2-3,TGTGCCAGCAGTTTAGTACAGGGGGTAGTGCGAGATACGCAGTATTTT,CASSLVQGVVRDTQYF
NA,TRBD1,TRBV28,TRBJ1-4,TGTGCCAGCAGTGGGGACAGGGGGTGGAGTGAAAAACTGTTTTTT,CASSGDRGWSEKLFF